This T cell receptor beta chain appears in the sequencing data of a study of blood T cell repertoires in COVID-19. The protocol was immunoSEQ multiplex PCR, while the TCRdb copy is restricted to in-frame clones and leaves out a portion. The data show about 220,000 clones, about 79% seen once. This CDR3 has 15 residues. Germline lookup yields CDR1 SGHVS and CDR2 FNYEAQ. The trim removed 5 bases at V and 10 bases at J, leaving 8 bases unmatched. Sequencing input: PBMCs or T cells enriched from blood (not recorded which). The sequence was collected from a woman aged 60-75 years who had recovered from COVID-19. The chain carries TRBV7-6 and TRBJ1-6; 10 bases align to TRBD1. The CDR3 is CASSPQRTGGSPLHF. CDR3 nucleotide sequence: TGTGCCAGCAGCCCGCAACGGACAGGGGGGTCACCCCTCCACTTT.